This paragraph reports one T cell receptor (beta chain). PCR involved 60 Vbeta and 13 Jbeta primers. Data came from immunoSEQ multiplex PCR; TCRdb stores just in-frame clones and leaves some out. The table has around 98,000 clones, 60% to 80% seen once. These data originate in a study of cytomegalovirus exposure and HLA in healthy donors. Trimming took 1 base from V and 0 from J, leaving 13 bases between them. CDR1 is SGHAT, CDR2 FQNNGV, per germline. The CDR3 runs 17 residues. The sample was PBMCs. The sequence was collected from a female donor in good health and CMV-seronegative. This rearrangement joins TRBV11-2 to TRBJ2-4; D is ambiguous. Written as DNA, the CDR3 is TGTGCCAGCAGCTTAGTTTTCCGGGTGGAAGCCAAAAACATTCAGTACTTC. This codes for CASSLVFRVEAKNIQYF.